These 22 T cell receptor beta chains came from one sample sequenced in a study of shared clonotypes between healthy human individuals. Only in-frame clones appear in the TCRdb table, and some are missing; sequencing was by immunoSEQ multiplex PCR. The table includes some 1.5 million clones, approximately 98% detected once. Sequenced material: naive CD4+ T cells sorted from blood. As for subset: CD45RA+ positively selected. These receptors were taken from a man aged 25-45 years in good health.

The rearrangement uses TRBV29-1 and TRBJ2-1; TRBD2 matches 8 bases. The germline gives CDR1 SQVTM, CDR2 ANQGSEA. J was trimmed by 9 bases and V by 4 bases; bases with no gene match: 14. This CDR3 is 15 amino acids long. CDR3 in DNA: TGCAGCGTTGGTACTGGGGGACTAGGAATGAGTGAGCAGTTCTTC. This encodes CSVGTGGLGMSEQFF.

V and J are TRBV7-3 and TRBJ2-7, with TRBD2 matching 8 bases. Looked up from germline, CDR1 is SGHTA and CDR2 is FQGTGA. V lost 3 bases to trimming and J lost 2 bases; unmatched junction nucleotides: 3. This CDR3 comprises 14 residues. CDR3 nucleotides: TGTGCCAGCAGCTTGAGCGGGGGAGCCTACGAGCAGTACTTC. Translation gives CASSLSGGAYEQYF.

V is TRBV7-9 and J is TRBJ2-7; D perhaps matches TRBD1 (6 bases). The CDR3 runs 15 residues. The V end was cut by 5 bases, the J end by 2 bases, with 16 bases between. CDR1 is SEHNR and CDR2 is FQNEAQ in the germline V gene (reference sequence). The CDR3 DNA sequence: TGTGCCAGCAGCCCAATGGACAGCCTAGCCTACGAGCAGTACTTC. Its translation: CASSPMDSLAYEQYF.

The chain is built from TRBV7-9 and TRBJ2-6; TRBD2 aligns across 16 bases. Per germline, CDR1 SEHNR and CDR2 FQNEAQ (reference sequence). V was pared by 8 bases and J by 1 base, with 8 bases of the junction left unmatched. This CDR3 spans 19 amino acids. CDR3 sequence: CASAGLAGGRGSGANVLTF. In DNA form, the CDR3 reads TGTGCCAGCGCGGGACTAGCGGGAGGGAGGGGATCTGGGGCCAACGTCCTGACTTTC. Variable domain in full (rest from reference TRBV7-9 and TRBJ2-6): DTGVSQNPRHKITKRGQNVTFRCDPISEHNRLYWYRQTLGQGPEFLTYFQNEAQLEKSRLLSDRFSAERPKGSFSTLEIQRTEQGDSAMYLCASAGLAGGRGSGANVLTFGAGSRLTVL.

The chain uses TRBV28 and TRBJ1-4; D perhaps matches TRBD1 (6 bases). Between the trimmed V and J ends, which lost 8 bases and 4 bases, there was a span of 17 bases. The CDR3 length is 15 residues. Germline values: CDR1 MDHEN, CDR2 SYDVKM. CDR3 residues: CASVLRGGVNEKLFF. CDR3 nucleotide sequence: TGTGCCAGCGTCCTCAGGGGAGGGGTTAATGAAAAACTGTTTTTT.

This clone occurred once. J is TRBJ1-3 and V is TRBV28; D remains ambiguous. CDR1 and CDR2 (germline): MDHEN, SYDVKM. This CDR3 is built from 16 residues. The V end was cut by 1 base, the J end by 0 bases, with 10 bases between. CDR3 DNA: TGTGCCAGCAGTTTATTCCCACCCGACTCTGGAAACACCATATATTTT. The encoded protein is CASSLFPPDSGNTIYF.

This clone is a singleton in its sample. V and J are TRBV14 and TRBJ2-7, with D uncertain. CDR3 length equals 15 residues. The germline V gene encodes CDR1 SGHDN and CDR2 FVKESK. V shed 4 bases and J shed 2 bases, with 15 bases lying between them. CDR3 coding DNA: TGTGCCAGCAGCCTCGGCAGCCACGTAACCTACGAGCAGTACTTC. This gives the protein CASSLGSHVTYEQYF. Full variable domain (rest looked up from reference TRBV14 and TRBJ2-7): EAGVTQFPSHSVIEKGQTVTLRCDPISGHDNLYWYRRVMGKEIKFLLHFVKESKQDESGMPNNRFLAERTGGTYSTLKVQPAELEDSGVYFCASSLGSHVTYEQYFGPGTRLTVT.

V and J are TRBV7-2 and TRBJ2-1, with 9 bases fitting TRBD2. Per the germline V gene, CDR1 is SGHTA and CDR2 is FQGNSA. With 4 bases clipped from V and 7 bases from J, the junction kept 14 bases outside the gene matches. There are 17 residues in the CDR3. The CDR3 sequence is CASSSSTYGGRGNEQFF. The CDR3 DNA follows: TGTGCCAGCAGCTCCTCAACTTATGGCGGGAGGGGGAATGAGCAGTTCTTC.

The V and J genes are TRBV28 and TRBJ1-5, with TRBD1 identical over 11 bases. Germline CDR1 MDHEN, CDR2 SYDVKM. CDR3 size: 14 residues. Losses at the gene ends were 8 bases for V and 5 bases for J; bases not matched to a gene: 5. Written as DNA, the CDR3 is TGTGCCAGCGGGACAGGGGGGTTGGATCAGCCCCAGCATTTT. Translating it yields CASGTGGLDQPQHF. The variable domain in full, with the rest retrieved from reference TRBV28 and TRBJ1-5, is DVKVTQSSRYLVKRTGEKVFLECVQDMDHENMFWYRQDPGLGLRLIYFSYDVKMKEKGDIPEGYSVSREKKERFSLILESASTNQTSMYLCASGTGGLDQPQHFGDGTRLSIL.

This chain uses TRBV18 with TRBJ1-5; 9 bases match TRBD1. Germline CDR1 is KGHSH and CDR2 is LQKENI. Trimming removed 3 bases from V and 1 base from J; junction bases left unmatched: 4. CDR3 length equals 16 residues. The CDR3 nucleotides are TGTGCCAGCTCACCGGGGACAGGGTTGAGCAATCAGCCCCAGCATTTT. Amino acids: CASSPGTGLSNQPQHF.

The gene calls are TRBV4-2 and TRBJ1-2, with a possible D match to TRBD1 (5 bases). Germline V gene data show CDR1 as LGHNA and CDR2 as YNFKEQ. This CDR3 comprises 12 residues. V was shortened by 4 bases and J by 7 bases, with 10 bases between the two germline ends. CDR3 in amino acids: CASSPMGGGYTF. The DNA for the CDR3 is TGTGCCAGCAGCCCGATGGGGGGTGGCTACACCTTC.

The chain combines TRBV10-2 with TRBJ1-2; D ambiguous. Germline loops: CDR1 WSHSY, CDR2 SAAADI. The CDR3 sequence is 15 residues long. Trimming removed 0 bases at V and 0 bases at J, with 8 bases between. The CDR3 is CASSESKSSNYGYTF. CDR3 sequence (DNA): TGCGCCAGCAGTGAGTCGAAAAGTTCTAACTATGGCTACACCTTC.

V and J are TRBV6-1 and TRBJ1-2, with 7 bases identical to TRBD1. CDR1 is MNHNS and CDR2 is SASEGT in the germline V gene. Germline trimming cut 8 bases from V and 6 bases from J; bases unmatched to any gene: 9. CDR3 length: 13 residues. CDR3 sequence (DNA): TGTGCCAGCGAGGACAGGAGAACGGATGGCTACACCTTC. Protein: CASEDRRTDGYTF.

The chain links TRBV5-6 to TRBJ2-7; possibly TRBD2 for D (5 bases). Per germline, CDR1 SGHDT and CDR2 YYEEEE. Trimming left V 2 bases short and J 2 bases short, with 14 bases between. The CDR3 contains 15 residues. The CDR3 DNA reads TGTGCCAGCAGCTTCTTGGGTAGCGCCGCCTACGAGCAGTACTTC. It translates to CASSFLGSAAYEQYF.

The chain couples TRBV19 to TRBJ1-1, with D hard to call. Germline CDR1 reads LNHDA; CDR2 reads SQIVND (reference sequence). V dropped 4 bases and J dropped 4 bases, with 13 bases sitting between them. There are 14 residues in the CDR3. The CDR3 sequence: CASSTTGLGTEAFF. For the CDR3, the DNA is TGTGCCAGTAGTACAACGGGGTTGGGCACTGAAGCTTTCTTT.

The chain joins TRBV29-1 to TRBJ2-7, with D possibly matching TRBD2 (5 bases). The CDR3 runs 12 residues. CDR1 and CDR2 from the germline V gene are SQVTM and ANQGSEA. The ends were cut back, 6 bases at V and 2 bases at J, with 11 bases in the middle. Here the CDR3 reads CSVEGLTYEQYF. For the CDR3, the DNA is TGCAGCGTCGAGGGTCTAACCTACGAGCAGTACTTC.

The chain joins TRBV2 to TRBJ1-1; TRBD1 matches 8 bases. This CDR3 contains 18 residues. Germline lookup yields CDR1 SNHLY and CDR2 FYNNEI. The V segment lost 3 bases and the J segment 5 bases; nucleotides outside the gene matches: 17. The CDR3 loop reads CASSDPKLSSGGTTEAFF. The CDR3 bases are TGTGCCAGCAGTGACCCGAAATTATCGTCAGGGGGCACGACTGAAGCTTTCTTT.

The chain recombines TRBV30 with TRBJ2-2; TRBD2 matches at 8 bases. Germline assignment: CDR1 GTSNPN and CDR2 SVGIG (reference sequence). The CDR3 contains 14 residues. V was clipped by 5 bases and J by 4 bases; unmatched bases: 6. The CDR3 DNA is TGTGCCTGGGTCTTGGCGGGAGGCACCGGGGAGCTGTTTTTT. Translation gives CAWVLAGGTGELFF.

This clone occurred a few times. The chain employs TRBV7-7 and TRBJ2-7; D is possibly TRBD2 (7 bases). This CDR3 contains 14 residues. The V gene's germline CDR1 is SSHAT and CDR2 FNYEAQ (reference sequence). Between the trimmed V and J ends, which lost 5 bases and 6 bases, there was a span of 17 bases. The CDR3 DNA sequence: TGTGCCAGCAGCGCACACGCGGGGGCTAGCGAGCAGTACTTC. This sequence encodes CASSAHAGASEQYF.

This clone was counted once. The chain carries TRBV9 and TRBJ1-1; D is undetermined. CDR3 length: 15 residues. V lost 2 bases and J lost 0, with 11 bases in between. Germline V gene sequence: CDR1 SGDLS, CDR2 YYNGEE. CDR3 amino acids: CASSVAAGLNTEAFF. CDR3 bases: TGTGCCAGCAGCGTGGCGGCGGGGTTGAACACTGAAGCTTTCTTT.

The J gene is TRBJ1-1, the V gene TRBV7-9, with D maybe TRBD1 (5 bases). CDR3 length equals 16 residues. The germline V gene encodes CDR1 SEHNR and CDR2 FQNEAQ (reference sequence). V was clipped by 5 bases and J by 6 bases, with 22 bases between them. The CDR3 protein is CASSAQGPGGGSEAFF. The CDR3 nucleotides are TGTGCCAGCAGCGCCCAAGGGCCTGGGGGAGGTTCTGAAGCTTTCTTT.

The CDR3 reads CASSLDWDGQAGANVLTF. The CDR3 DNA reads as TGTGCCAGCAGCTTGGATTGGGACGGACAAGCTGGGGCCAACGTCCTGACTTTC. The gene calls are TRBV27 and TRBJ2-6; D tentatively fits TRBD1 or TRBD2 (5 bases each). V lost 6 bases and J 2 bases, leaving 20 bases between the germline ends. The germline V gene has CDR1 MNHEY and CDR2 SMNVEV (reference sequence). This CDR3 is built from 18 residues.